This entry lists 16 T cell receptor beta chains sequenced from one sample in a study of T cell repertoires in cytomegalovirus infection. TCRdb processed the reads anew with MiXCR; each CDR3 protein has one entry. Found here are around 100,000 distinct CDR3 sequences, around 10% of them singletons; the top ten hold 31%. The antigens for these receptors are not known. Sequenced: PBMCs, sequenced either directly or after in vitro stimulation (not recorded which). The receptor set was obtained from a human donor in good health (CMV status not recorded). Some clones in this sample may be carry-over from other donors' samples.

This clonotype was found a few times. This chain connects TRBV7-2 to TRBJ2-1; D uncertain. Trimming removed 4 bases from V and 6 bases from J, with 4 bases in between. CDR3 length: 11 amino acids. Germline CDR1 is SGHTA and CDR2 is FQGNSA. The CDR3 sequence: CASSYINEQFF. The DNA of the CDR3 is TGTGCCAGCAGCTATATCAATGAGCAGTTCTTC.

The rearrangement links TRBV15 to TRBJ2-2; TRBD2 might be the D (5 bases). CDR1 is LNHNV, CDR2 YYDKDF, per germline (reference sequence). The CDR3 is 15 amino acids. The V end was cut by 1 base, the J end by 4 bases, with 10 bases between. The CDR3 DNA reads as TGTGCCACCAGCAGAGTGCGGGCTGGCACCGGGGAGCTGTTTTTT. Translation: CATSRVRAGTGELFF.

The chain recombines TRBV19 with TRBJ1-5, with D possibly TRBD1 on 5 matching bases. Germline V CDR1 and CDR2: LNHDA, SQIVND (reference sequence). The CDR3 loop spans 15 amino acids. Trimming cost V 3 bases and J 2 bases, with 11 bases left between them. CDR3 amino acids: CASSIPGKGNQPQHF. Written as DNA, the CDR3 is TGTGCCAGTAGTATCCCAGGGAAGGGCAATCAGCCCCAGCATTTT.

This sequence joins TRBV6-2 or TRBV6-3 and TRBJ1-1, with D maybe TRBD1 (6 bases). CDR1 is MNHEY, CDR2 SVGEGT, per germline. The V end lost 4 bases, the J end lost 5 bases, and 14 bases lay between the germline ends. The CDR3 length is 14 residues. The CDR3, as DNA: TGTGCCAGCAGTTTTCCAGGGGATTGGACTGAAGCTTTCTTT. Protein product: CASSFPGDWTEAFF.

In this sample, this clonotype turned up many times. The rearrangement links TRBV19 to TRBJ2-6, with D uncertain. The CDR3 has 16 residues. Germline V CDR1 and CDR2: LNHDA, SQIVND (reference sequence). V gave up 7 bases and J gave up 1 base, with 14 bases separating them. This chain's CDR3 is CASTPTWASGANVLTF. The CDR3 DNA reads as TGTGCCAGTACCCCTACCTGGGCTTCTGGGGCCAACGTCCTGACTTTC.

A few counts support this clonotype. The chain couples TRBV18 to TRBJ1-5; D unresolved. Germline CDR1 and CDR2: KGHSH and LQKENI. V was pared by 1 base and J by 7 bases, with 14 bases between. CDR3 size: 15 residues. The CDR3 DNA follows: TGTGCCAGCTCACCACAGGGTACGTACGGACAGCCCCAGCATTTT. Its translation: CASSPQGTYGQPQHF.

The chain recombines TRBV20-1 with TRBJ1-5; 7 bases map to TRBD1. Trimming removed 3 bases from V and 3 bases from J; junction bases left unmatched: 5. The CDR3 covers 14 residues. The germline gives CDR1 DFQATT, CDR2 SNEGSKA (reference sequence). This chain's CDR3 is CSARTGSPNQPQHF. The CDR3 DNA is TGCAGTGCTAGGACAGGGAGCCCCAATCAGCCCCAGCATTTT.

This clonotype was seen only a few times. V gene TRBV7-2 combines with J gene TRBJ1-2; TRBD1 matches at 10 bases. Germline V gene sequence: CDR1 SGHTA, CDR2 FQGNSA. The CDR3 sequence is 14 residues long. V gave up 3 bases and J gave up 4 bases; unmatched junction bases: 2. CDR3 amino acids: CASSLGQGSYGYTF. The DNA for the CDR3 is TGTGCCAGCAGCTTGGGACAGGGGAGCTATGGCTACACCTTC. Drawing the rest from reference TRBV7-2 and TRBJ1-2, the complete variable domain is GAGVSQSPSNKVTEKGKDVELRCDPISGHTALYWYRQSLGQGLEFLIYFQGNSAPDKSGLPSDRFSAERTGGSVSTLTIQRTQQEDSAVYLCASSLGQGSYGYTFGSGTRLTVV.

The V call is TRBV19, the J call TRBJ2-1; TRBD1 might be the D (5 bases). The CDR3 has 13 amino acids. Germline V lookup: CDR1 LNHDA, CDR2 SQIVND (reference sequence). V gave up 1 base and J gave up 4 bases, with 5 bases separating them. The CDR3 DNA follows: TGTGCCAGTAGTATAGGACAGTACAATGAGCAGTTCTTC. This encodes CASSIGQYNEQFF.

This clonotype came up many times. This sequence joins TRBV7-2 and TRBJ2-7, with D unresolved. V was clipped by 0 bases and J by 2 bases, with 14 bases between them. The CDR3 consists of 16 residues. In germline, CDR1 is SGHTA, CDR2 FQGNSA. CDR3 amino acids: CASSLAVGRPPYEQYF. As DNA, the CDR3 is TGTGCCAGCAGCTTAGCGGTCGGTCGCCCACCCTACGAGCAGTACTTC.

This clonotype was seen a few times. The rearrangement links TRBV24-1 to TRBJ1-2, with D tentatively TRBD1 (6 bases). The CDR3 is 18 amino acids. With 3 bases removed from V and 4 bases from J, the gap between germline ends came to 23 bases. CDR1 and CDR2 (germline): KGHDR, SFDVKD. The chain's CDR3 is CATSDPDPRRGNIYGYTF. The CDR3, as DNA: TGTGCCACCAGTGATCCCGACCCCCGTAGGGGGAATATCTATGGCTACACCTTC.

This clonotype was counted ten times or more. The gene calls are TRBV7-6 and TRBJ2-1, with 11 bases identical to TRBD2. The V segment lost 1 base and the J segment 4 bases; nucleotides outside the gene matches: 9. The germline gives CDR1 SGHVS, CDR2 FNYEAQ. There are 18 residues in the CDR3. The CDR3 protein is CASSLVVGLAGGYNEQFF. DNA for the CDR3: TGTGCCAGCAGCTTAGTTGTCGGGCTAGCGGGAGGTTACAATGAGCAGTTCTTC.

The chain uses TRBV7-2 and TRBJ2-1; 8 nucleotides agree with TRBD1. The CDR3 is made up of 16 amino acids. Trimming took 5 bases from V and 6 from J; bases not matched to a gene: 12. In germline, CDR1 is SGHTA, CDR2 FQGNSA. CDR3 protein: CASSPGQGIFINEQFF. DNA of the CDR3: TGTGCCAGCAGCCCTGGACAGGGTATATTTATCAATGAGCAGTTCTTC.

The chain carries TRBV30 and TRBJ1-2; the D gene is possibly TRBD1 (6 bases). CDR3 size: 16 residues. Germline V gene sequence: CDR1 GTSNPN, CDR2 SVGIG (reference sequence). V lost 0 bases and J lost 3, with 17 bases in between. The CDR3 coding sequence is TGTGCCTGGAGTGTTCGGGGGGGGCCGGTAGACTATGGCTACACCTTC. Its protein is CAWSVRGGPVDYGYTF. Variable domain in full (rest from reference TRBV30 and TRBJ1-2): SQTIHQWPATLVQPVGSPLSLECTVEGTSNPNLYWYRQAAGRGLQLLFYSVGIGQISSEVPQNLSASRPQDRQFILSSKKLLLSDSGFYLCAWSVRGGPVDYGYTFGSGTRLTVV.

There are a few counts of this clonotype. The chain recombines TRBV9 with TRBJ2-2; 9 nucleotides agree with TRBD1. Germline trimming cut 2 bases from V and 4 bases from J; bases unmatched to any gene: 3. Germline V gene data show CDR1 as SGDLS and CDR2 as YYNGEE. The CDR3 covers 15 residues. The CDR3 loop is CASSVGDRVTGELFF. The CDR3 DNA reads TGTGCCAGCAGCGTGGGGGACAGGGTCACCGGGGAGCTGTTTTTT.

This clonotype was recorded at least ten times. The chain employs TRBV7-6 and TRBJ2-1; TRBD2 matches at 10 bases. The ends lost 5 bases at V and 10 bases at J; junction bases unmatched: 11. The CDR3 runs 15 residues. The germline V gene has CDR1 SGHVS and CDR2 FNYEAQ. The CDR3 loop is CASSRGLAAGKEQFF. CDR3 nucleotides: TGTGCCAGCAGCCGCGGACTAGCGGCGGGGAAAGAGCAGTTCTTC. The whole variable domain, filled in from reference TRBV7-6 and TRBJ2-1, reads GAGVSQSPRYKVTKRGQDVALRCDPISGHVSLYWYRQALGQGPEFLTYFNYEAQQDKSGLPNDRFSAERPEGSISTLTIQRTEQRDSAMYRCASSRGLAAGKEQFFGPGTRLTVL.